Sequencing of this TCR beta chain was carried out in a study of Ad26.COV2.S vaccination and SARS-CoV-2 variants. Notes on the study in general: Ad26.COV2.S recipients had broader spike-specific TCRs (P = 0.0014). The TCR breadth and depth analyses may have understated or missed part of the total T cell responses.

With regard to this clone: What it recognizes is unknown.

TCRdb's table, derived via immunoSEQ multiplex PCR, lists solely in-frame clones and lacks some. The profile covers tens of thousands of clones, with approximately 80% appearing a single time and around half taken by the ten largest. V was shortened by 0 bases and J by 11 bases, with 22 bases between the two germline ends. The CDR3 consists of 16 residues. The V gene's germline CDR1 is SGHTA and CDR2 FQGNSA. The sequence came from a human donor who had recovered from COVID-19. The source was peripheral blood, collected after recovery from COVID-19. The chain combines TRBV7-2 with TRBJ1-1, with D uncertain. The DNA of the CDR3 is TGTGCCAGCAGCTTAGCGAGAGTGGGTCAGTCAATTGGGGCTTTCTTT. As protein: CASSLARVGQSIGAFF.